These 15 T cell receptor beta chains were all obtained from the same sample, sequenced in a study of T cells in Graves' hyperthyroidism and ophthalmopathy. TCR beta CDR3 region amplification was performed from RNA transcripts. First-round RT-PCR targeting the TCR CDR3 was performed with the HTBI primer set. TCRdb redid the calling of the multiplex PCR reads with MiXCR, one entry per CDR3 protein. The table shows hundreds of thousands of distinct CDR3 sequences, with about 15% occurring only once. The source material was blood. These receptors were obtained from a woman aged 30 to 39 with Graves' hyperthyroidism.

This clonotype has at least ten counts. This chain links TRBV29-1 with TRBJ2-5; 9 nucleotides align to TRBD1. This CDR3 is 14 amino acids long. V was clipped by 6 bases and J by 5 bases; unmatched bases: 10. The germline V gene encodes CDR1 SQVTM and CDR2 ANQGSEA. The CDR3 nucleotides are TGCAGCGTCGACGGGACAGGGACTGTGGAGACCCAGTACTTC. This translates into CSVDGTGTVETQYF.

This clonotype was recorded many times. The CDR3 protein is CATSSGGTGQYEQYF. CDR3 DNA: TGTGCCACCAGCAGTGGCGGGACAGGGCAATACGAGCAGTACTTC. The chain carries TRBV15 and TRBJ2-7, with TRBD1 identical over 9 bases. This CDR3 has 15 amino acids. Per germline, CDR1 LNHNV and CDR2 YYDKDF (reference sequence). Trimming removed 3 bases from V and 4 bases from J; junction bases left unmatched: 7.

Many counts were recorded for this clonotype. The chain links TRBV28 to TRBJ1-2; a possible D gene is TRBD1 (6 bases). Looked up from germline, CDR1 is MDHEN and CDR2 is SYDVKM. V gave up 10 bases and J gave up 6 bases, with 12 bases separating them. CDR3 length: 11 residues. The CDR3 protein is CATTGGDGYTF. The CDR3 coding sequence is TGTGCCACCACGGGGGGCGATGGCTACACCTTC.

This clonotype was seen at least ten times. The chain has TRBV3-1 and TRBJ1-3, with D possibly matching TRBD1 (5 bases). Trimming stripped 1 base from V and 5 bases from J, with 12 bases between. Per germline, CDR1 LGHDT and CDR2 YNNKEL (reference sequence). The CDR3 consists of 15 residues. This chain's CDR3 is CASSQGSGARNTIYF. CDR3 sequence (DNA): TGTGCCAGCAGCCAAGGGAGCGGGGCACGAAACACCATATATTTT.

This clonotype was seen more than once but under ten times. The chain combines TRBV9 with TRBJ2-5, with a possible D match to TRBD2 (6 bases). CDR1 is SGDLS and CDR2 is YYNGEE in the germline V gene. The CDR3 runs 13 residues. The V end was cut by 7 bases, the J end by 4 bases, with 14 bases between. Here the CDR3 reads CASAGGVRETQYF. CDR3 nucleotides: TGTGCCAGCGCCGGGGGTGTGCGAGAGACCCAGTACTTC. The full variable domain, completed using reference TRBV9 and TRBJ2-5, is DSGVTQTPKHLITATGQRVTLRCSPRSGDLSVYWYQQSLDQGLQFLIQYYNGEERAKGNILERFSAQQFPDLHSELNLSSLELGDSALYFCASAGGVRETQYFGPGTRLLVL.

This clonotype was seen many times. The V call is TRBV7-9, the J call TRBJ2-7, with D unresolved. In germline, CDR1 is SEHNR, CDR2 FQNEAQ (reference sequence). V was cut by 5 bases and J by 3 bases, with 8 bases left in between. The CDR3 covers 12 residues. This CDR3 reads CASSLQNYEQYF. CDR3 nucleotide sequence: TGTGCCAGCAGCCTCCAGAACTACGAGCAGTACTTC.

The chain employs TRBV6-1 and TRBJ2-5; tentative D call: TRBD1 (6 bases). Trimming pared 5 bases from V and 2 bases from J, leaving 12 bases between. From germline, CDR1 is MNHNS and CDR2 SASEGT. The CDR3 runs 14 residues. CDR3 residues: CASSLQGPQETQYF. The CDR3 bases are TGTGCCAGCAGTCTACAGGGCCCACAAGAGACCCAGTACTTC.

The chain carries TRBV28 and TRBJ1-5, with D perhaps TRBD1 (6 bases). The germline gives CDR1 MDHEN, CDR2 SYDVKM. The CDR3 contains 14 residues. Trimming left V 6 bases short and J 2 bases short, with 11 bases between. The CDR3 nucleotides are TGTGCCAGCAGCCGACAGGAGCGCAATCAGCCCCAGCATTTT. Translated, it gives CASSRQERNQPQHF. Filled out from reference TRBV28 and TRBJ1-5, the complete variable domain reads DVKVTQSSRYLVKRTGEKVFLECVQDMDHENMFWYRQDPGLGLRLIYFSYDVKMKEKGDIPEGYSVSREKKERFSLILESASTNQTSMYLCASSRQERNQPQHFGDGTRLSIL.

As to this clonotype: This may stem from a read error, because a much larger clone lies one nucleotide away. The gene calls are TRBV12-3 or TRBV12-4 and TRBJ1-2; weak D call: TRBD1 (5 bases). The CDR3 length is 14 residues. Trimming left V 8 bases short and J 7 bases short, with 20 bases between. DNA for the CDR3: TGTGCCAGCGGCCGAGGGGAGGAGGCGGGTGGCTACACCTTC. Its protein product is CASGRGEEAGGYTF.

The chain uses TRBV3-1 and TRBJ2-3, with 9 bases fitting TRBD2. The V segment lost 5 bases and the J segment 6 bases; nucleotides outside the gene matches: 21. Germline V gene data show CDR1 as LGHDT and CDR2 as YNNKEL (reference sequence). CDR3 length equals 19 residues. The CDR3 DNA reads TGTGCCAGCAGCGCCCGTGACAGGCTAGCGGGATCAAGAAGGGATACGCAGTATTTT. Protein product: CASSARDRLAGSRRDTQYF.

This clonotype showed up many times. The V call is TRBV5-1, the J call TRBJ2-3, with 8 positions matching TRBD2. Germline V CDR1 and CDR2: SGHRS, YFSETQ. V trimming: 4 bases; J trimming: 2 bases; junction bases outside the gene matches: 6. CDR3 length equals 15 residues. The CDR3 DNA follows: TGCGCCAGCAGCATTAGCGGGATCACCACAGATACGCAGTATTTT. Translating it yields CASSISGITTDTQYF. Full variable domain (outside the CDR3, taken from reference TRBV5-1 and TRBJ2-3): KAGVTQTPRYLIKTRGQQVTLSCSPISGHRSVSWYQQTPGQGLQFLFEYFSETQRNKGNFPGRFSGRQFSNSRSEMNVSTLELGDSALYLCASSISGITTDTQYFGPGTRLTVL.

In this sample, this clonotype turned up many times. The V gene is TRBV3-1, the J gene TRBJ2-1, with D perhaps TRBD2 (6 bases). The germline V gene encodes CDR1 LGHDT and CDR2 YNNKEL (reference sequence). This CDR3 contains 15 residues. The germline V and J ends were trimmed by 7 bases and 2 bases, with 15 bases remaining between them. Here the CDR3 reads CASTFSGGAYNEQFF. In DNA form, the CDR3 reads TGTGCCAGCACCTTTAGCGGAGGAGCCTACAATGAGCAGTTCTTC.

This clonotype has a count of ten or more. The chain joins TRBV10-3 to TRBJ2-5; no clear D. This CDR3 has 13 residues. Germline V gene sequence: CDR1 ENHRY, CDR2 SYGVKD. Trimming left V 3 bases short and J 2 bases short, with 7 bases between. In nucleotides, the CDR3 is TGTGCCATCAGTGAAGGGCTACAAGAGACCCAGTACTTC. Translated, it gives CAISEGLQETQYF.

This clonotype was seen ten or more times. This chain uses TRBV18 with TRBJ1-5; 12 bases map to TRBD1. The germline gives CDR1 KGHSH, CDR2 LQKENI. V shed 2 bases and J 6 bases; nucleotides not matched to a gene: 2. This CDR3 is 15 amino acids long. This chain's CDR3 is CASSPGTGGSQPQHF. CDR3 sequence (DNA): TGTGCCAGCTCACCAGGGACAGGGGGCAGTCAGCCCCAGCATTTT.

This clonotype came up many times. The V gene is TRBV10-3, the J gene TRBJ2-2; D remains unclear. The CDR3 loop spans 13 amino acids. The V and J ends lost 5 bases and 1 base respectively, with 5 bases between them. Germline V CDR1 and CDR2: ENHRY, SYGVKD. CDR3 residues: CAISRVNTGELFF. In nucleotides, the CDR3 is TGTGCCATCAGTAGGGTGAACACCGGGGAGCTGTTTTTT.